This T cell receptor (delta chain) was profiled in a study of γδ T cells in repeated Plasmodium falciparum infection. Germline V CDR1 and CDR2: GEAIGNYY, EKD. The CDR3 spans 20 residues. As regards this clone: The mismatch at residue 15 between this DNA's translation and the TCRdb protein of a much larger clone likely reflects a read error; the protein shown is translated from the DNA.

Flow sorting of PBMC yielded separate Vgamma9/Vdelta2+ and Vdelta2-negative gammadelta T cell populations for bulk repertoire analysis. TCRdb re-processed the multiplex PCR reads using CATT. The sample includes tens of thousands of delta-chain clones, over 0.75% of them seen just once. This clonotype originated in a pool of human donors (malaria-infected and uninfected, not separated). V and J are TRDV2 and TRDJ3, with TRDD3 identical over 10 bases. No J segment appears in TCRdb, so it was assigned here by matching the sequence to germline. The source material was gamma-delta T cells from blood. CDR3 in amino acids: CACDTVLGDSSSWDARQMFF. The CDR3 DNA reads TGTGCCTGTGACACCGTACTGGGGGATTCCAGCTCCTGGGACGCCCGACAGATGTTTTTC.